The clone carrying this TCR beta chain was found once. This sample is part of a study of blood T cell repertoires in COVID-19. Turning to the study itself: Material from acute and convalescent COVID-19 was sourced from the United States, Italy and Spain. From T cells, B-cell-depleted T cells, or PBMCs came the material, which was cDNA or gDNA.

The CDR3 runs to 16 residues. V was shortened by 3 bases and J by 0 bases, with 11 bases between the two germline ends. Germline V gene lookup returns CDR1 MNHEY and CDR2 SVGEGT. In the study's own analysis: Researchers report that nucleated cell counts were estimated from reference gene primer amplification. The table came from immunoSEQ multiplex PCR; TCRdb's copy has only in-frame clones and leaves some out. V, J and clone size derive from that table, while D and trimming were established from the DNA sequence. The sample records fewer than 250,000 clones, about 80% being singletons. Source material: peripheral blood. The sequence was obtained from a man aged 60 to 75 with acute or convalescent COVID-19. The chain combines TRBV6-2 or TRBV6-3 with TRBJ2-2; possibly TRBD1 for D (6 bases). CDR3 sequence reads: CASSYPGHSNTGELFF. Written as DNA, the CDR3 is TGTGCCAGCAGTTATCCGGGACATTCGAACACCGGGGAGCTGTTTTTT.